One sample yielded the 14 T cell receptor beta chains listed below, sequenced in a study of shared clonotypes between healthy human individuals. Positively selected for CCR7, the CD45RO-negative cells used as naive CD8 cells excluded terminally differentiated effector memory CD45RA+ cells. Sequenced by immunoSEQ multiplex PCR; TCRdb stores in-frame clones only, minus some. The sample lists around 2,000,000 clones; around 93% were seen once. Sequenced input: naive CD8+ T cells from PBMCs. The receptors derive from a young man in good health. Some clones in this sample may be carry-over from other donors' samples.

This chain links TRBV9 with TRBJ2-7; weak D call: TRBD1 (8 bases). The CDR3 length is 15 residues. Germline V gives CDR1 SGDLS, CDR2 YYNGEE. Trimming took off 3 bases at V and 4 bases at J, with 17 bases between the two ends. CDR3 amino acids: CASSGQGQGGYEQYF. DNA for the CDR3: TGTGCCAGCAGCGGCCAAGGACAGGGAGGGTACGAGCAGTACTTC. Variable domain in full (rest from reference TRBV9 and TRBJ2-7): DSGVTQTPKHLITATGQRVTLRCSPRSGDLSVYWYQQSLDQGLQFLIQYYNGEERAKGNILERFSAQQFPDLHSELNLSSLELGDSALYFCASSGQGQGGYEQYFGPGTRLTVT.

The rearrangement uses TRBV13 and TRBJ2-5; D is ambiguous. Germline V gives CDR1 PRHDT, CDR2 FYEKMQ (reference sequence). The CDR3 totals 11 residues. V lost 5 bases to trimming and J lost 0 bases, with 1 base between them. The CDR3 DNA sequence: TGTGCCAGCAGCCACCAAGAGACCCAGTACTTC. Translating it yields CASSHQETQYF.

The chain couples TRBV7-9 to TRBJ1-4; 7 bases are shared with TRBD1. Germline V lookup: CDR1 SEHNR, CDR2 FQNEAQ (reference sequence). The CDR3 consists of 16 residues. The V and J ends lost 0 bases and 8 bases, in that order; junction bases with no gene match: 9. Here the CDR3 reads CASSLAEGTEGEKLFF. As DNA, the CDR3 is TGTGCCAGCAGCTTAGCGGAAGGGACAGAAGGGGAAAAACTGTTTTTT.

CDR3 residues: CASSVEGSGGSGSYEQYF. The CDR3 coding sequence is TGTGCCAGCAGCGTAGAAGGATCTGGCGGGAGTGGGTCCTACGAGCAGTACTTC. The V gene is TRBV9, the J gene TRBJ2-7; 7 bases line up with TRBD2. Trimming cost V 0 bases and J 1 base; bases outside gene matches: 13. CDR1 and CDR2 from the germline V gene are SGDLS and YYNGEE. The CDR3 extends over 18 amino acids.

The chain uses TRBV6-5 and TRBJ1-1; 9 nucleotides agree with TRBD1. The CDR3 consists of 12 residues. Germline V gene lookup returns CDR1 MNHEY and CDR2 SVGAGI. V lost 6 bases to trimming and J lost 11 bases; unmatched junction nucleotides: 7. CDR3 in amino acids: CASREQGAAAFF. In DNA form, the CDR3 reads TGTGCCAGCAGGGAACAGGGGGCGGCGGCTTTCTTT.

The chain combines TRBV27 with TRBJ2-2; unclear D gene. The CDR3 loop spans 15 amino acids. The germline CDR1 and CDR2 sequences are MNHEY and SMNVEV (reference sequence). Trimming took 5 bases from V and 6 from J, leaving 16 bases between them. CDR3 region: CASSPSFLGAGELFF. The CDR3 DNA reads TGTGCCAGCAGTCCTTCTTTTTTAGGTGCCGGGGAGCTGTTTTTT.

The V and J genes are TRBV13 and TRBJ1-2; perhaps TRBD1 as D (6 bases). The CDR3 contains 17 residues. Between the trimmed V and J ends, which lost 0 bases and 0 bases, there was a span of 14 bases. The germline V gene encodes CDR1 PRHDT and CDR2 FYEKMQ (reference sequence). The CDR3 coding sequence is TGTGCCAGCAGCTTAGGAGGGGGGCGGTTTTCTAACTATGGCTACACCTTC. This sequence encodes CASSLGGGRFSNYGYTF.

V is TRBV5-1 and J is TRBJ1-1; a possible D gene is TRBD1 (6 bases). Germline CDR1 reads SGHRS; CDR2 reads YFSETQ. This CDR3 is 17 amino acids long. V was cut by 7 bases and J by 2 bases, with 24 bases left in between. In DNA, the CDR3 is TGCGCCAGCCACATTAAAAAAGGAGGGGGACCCAACACTGAAGCTTTCTTT. Residues: CASHIKKGGGPNTEAFF.

On this clone: This sample also contains other DNA sequences that code for the same CDR3. V usage is TRBV6-1 and J usage is TRBJ2-5; TRBD1 is a possible D gene (6 bases). Germline-derived CDR1 and CDR2 are MNHNS and SASEGT. The CDR3 consists of 12 residues. The CDR3 region has the DNA TGTGCTTCCCCAGGGGAACAAGAGACCCAGTACTTC. Amino acid sequence: CASPGEQETQYF.

The chain recombines TRBV14 with TRBJ2-7; 7 nucleotides align to TRBD1. The V segment lost 1 base and the J segment 3 bases; nucleotides outside the gene matches: 6. The CDR3 covers 15 residues. Germline V lookup: CDR1 SGHDN, CDR2 FVKESK. CDR3 sequence (DNA): TGTGCCAGCAGCCAAGGGAAGGGACAGTACTACGAGCAGTACTTC. The encoded protein is CASSQGKGQYYEQYF.

Here the CDR3 reads CASSQTSGNTGELFF. The CDR3 region has the DNA TGCGCCAGCAGCCAGACTAGCGGGAACACCGGGGAGCTGTTTTTT. The J gene is TRBJ2-2, the V gene TRBV5-1; TRBD2 aligns across 9 bases. Per the germline V gene, CDR1 is SGHRS and CDR2 is YFSETQ. The CDR3 totals 15 residues. The V segment lost 4 bases and the J segment 1 base; nucleotides outside the gene matches: 2.

The chain's CDR3 is CASSYSTAYTEAFF. CDR3 DNA: TGTGCCAGCAGTTACTCGACAGCGTACACTGAAGCTTTCTTT. J is TRBJ1-1 and V is TRBV6-5, with D possibly TRBD1 on 5 matching bases. The CDR3 extends over 14 amino acids. V dropped 0 bases and J dropped 3 bases, with 8 bases sitting between them. Per the germline V gene, CDR1 is MNHEY and CDR2 is SVGAGI.

The genes are TRBV18 and TRBJ2-5, with TRBD2 as a possible D gene (5 bases). The CDR3 is made up of 15 amino acids. Trimming removed 3 bases from V and 3 bases from J, with 14 bases in between. Germline CDR1 and CDR2: KGHSH and LQKENI. The CDR3 DNA sequence: TGTGCCAGCTCACCGGTGTTCGGGATTGAAGAGACCCAGTACTTC. Translating gives CASSPVFGIEETQYF.

The rearrangement uses TRBV27 and TRBJ2-2; TRBD1 matches at 9 bases. Unmatched junction bases numbered 9, after V lost 2 bases and J lost 5 bases. Germline-derived CDR1 and CDR2 are MNHEY and SMNVEV (reference sequence). CDR3 length equals 17 residues. CDR3 loop: CASSLHRGLLVTGELFF. For the CDR3, the DNA is TGTGCCAGCAGTTTACACAGGGGGCTCCTCGTAACCGGGGAGCTGTTTTTT.